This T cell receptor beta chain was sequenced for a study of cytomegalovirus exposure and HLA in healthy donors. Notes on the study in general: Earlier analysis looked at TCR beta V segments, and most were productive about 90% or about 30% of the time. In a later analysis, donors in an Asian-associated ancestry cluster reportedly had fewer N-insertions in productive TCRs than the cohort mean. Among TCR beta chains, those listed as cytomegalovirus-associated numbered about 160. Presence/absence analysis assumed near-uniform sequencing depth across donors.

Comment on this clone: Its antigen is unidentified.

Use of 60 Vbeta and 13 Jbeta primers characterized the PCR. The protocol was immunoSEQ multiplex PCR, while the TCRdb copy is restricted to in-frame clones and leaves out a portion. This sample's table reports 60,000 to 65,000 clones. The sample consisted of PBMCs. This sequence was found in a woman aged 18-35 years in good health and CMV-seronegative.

The CDR3 nucleotides are TGTGCCAGCAGCCAAGCGGTTTTCACCGGGGAGCTGTTTTTT. Residues: CASSQAVFTGELFF. The V gene is TRBV14, the J gene TRBJ2-2; no firm D call. The V end was cut by 1 base, the J end by 4 bases, with 7 bases between. Per germline, CDR1 SGHDN and CDR2 FVKESK. The CDR3 has 14 residues.